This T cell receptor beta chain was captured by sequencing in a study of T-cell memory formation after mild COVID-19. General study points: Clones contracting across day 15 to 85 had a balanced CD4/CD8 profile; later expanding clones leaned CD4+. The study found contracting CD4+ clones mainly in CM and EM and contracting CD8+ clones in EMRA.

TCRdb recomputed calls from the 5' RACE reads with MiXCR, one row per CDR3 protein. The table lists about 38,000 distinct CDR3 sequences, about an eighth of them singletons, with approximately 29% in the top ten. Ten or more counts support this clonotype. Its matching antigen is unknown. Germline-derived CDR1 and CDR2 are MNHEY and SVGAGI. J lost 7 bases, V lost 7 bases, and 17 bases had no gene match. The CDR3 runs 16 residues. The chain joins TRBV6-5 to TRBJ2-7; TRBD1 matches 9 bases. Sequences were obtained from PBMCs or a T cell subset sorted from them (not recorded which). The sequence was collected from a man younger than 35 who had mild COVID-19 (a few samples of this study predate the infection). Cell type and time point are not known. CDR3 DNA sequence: TGTGCCAGCATAAGGCGCCCGGGACAGGGAGCGGGAGAGCAGTACTTC. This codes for CASIRRPGQGAGEQYF.